This T cell receptor (beta chain) appears in the sequencing data of a study of PD-1 blockade in classical Hodgkin lymphoma. In the study overall: Treatment was intravenous nivolumab, 3 mg/kg every 2 weeks, until progression. Study results and caveats: Reported baseline diversity: healthy donors highest, relapsed/refractory patients lowest. Patients with a complete response exhibited baseline diversity comparable to newly diagnosed patients. Diversity in CD4+ TCRs, unlike that measured in CD8+ TCRs, had risen significantly by C4D1.

The data were produced by immunoSEQ multiplex PCR, yet TCRdb's version contains in-frame clones alone and is incomplete. The sample holds more than 75,000 clones, around 93% seen once. The trim removed 7 bases at V and 3 bases at J, leaving 6 bases unmatched. The CDR3 sequence is 14 residues long. Germline-derived CDR1 and CDR2 are SQVTM and ANQGSEA. This sample's time point: cycle 4 day 1 (C4D1), after less than 7 weeks of nivolumab. Each patient relapsed following autologous stem cell transplantation, and prior brentuximab vedotin exposure differed. In the case of this clone: Its target is not known.

The sequencing here drew on peripheral blood mononuclear cells (PBMCs), taken before the fourth cycle of nivolumab. The chain is built from TRBV29-1 and TRBJ2-3, with 11 positions matching TRBD2. The receptor was derived from a human donor with classical Hodgkin lymphoma. CDR3 in DNA: TGCAGCGGTAGCGGGAGGGCCTTAACAGATACGCAGTATTTT. Amino acid sequence: CSGSGRALTDTQYF.